The entry below gives a single T cell receptor beta chain sequence along with its context. Clones were read by immunoSEQ multiplex PCR, and TCRdb kept only the in-frame ones, dropping some. The repertoire holds 2 million to 3 million clones, with 93% as singletons. This entry belongs to a study of shared clonotypes between healthy human individuals. For the study at large: Used for every donor were three CD4 naive, three CD4 memory, two CD8 naive and one CD8 memory plate.

The clonotype was recovered from a man in his late teens or twenties in good health. Some clones in this sample may be carry-over from other donors' samples. The sequenced sample consisted of naive CD4+ T cells from PBMCs. Subset denoted: CD45RA+ positively selected.

The CDR3 spells CASRTSGYDNEQFF. CDR3 nucleotides: TGTGCCAGCAGGACTAGCGGGTACGACAATGAGCAGTTCTTC. This chain connects TRBV27 to TRBJ2-1; 10 bases fit TRBD2. The J segment lost 5 bases and the V segment lost 6 bases, leaving 4 bases of the junction unmatched. CDR3 length: 14 residues. Germline V CDR1 and CDR2: MNHEY, SMNVEV (reference sequence).